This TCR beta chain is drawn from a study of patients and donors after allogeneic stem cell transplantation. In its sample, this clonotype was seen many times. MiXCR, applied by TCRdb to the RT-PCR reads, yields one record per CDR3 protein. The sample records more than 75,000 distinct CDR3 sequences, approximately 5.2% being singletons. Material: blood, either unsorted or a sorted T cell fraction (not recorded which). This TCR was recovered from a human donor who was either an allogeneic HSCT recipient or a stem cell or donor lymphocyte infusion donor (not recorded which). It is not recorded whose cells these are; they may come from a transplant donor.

CDR3 residues: CASSVGGGRSLGETQYF. The CDR3 coding sequence is TGTGCCAGCAGCGTAGGTGGAGGACGCTCTCTCGGAGAGACCCAGTACTTC. V gene TRBV9 combines with J gene TRBJ2-5; D is possibly TRBD2 (5 bases). This CDR3 has 17 amino acids. The germline V gene encodes CDR1 SGDLS and CDR2 YYNGEE. Trimming removed 0 bases at V and 4 bases at J, with 19 bases between.